This T cell receptor beta chain derives from a study of T-cell reconstitution after alpha-beta-depleted transplantation in children. Findings of the study overall: In some patients, recipient T cells and intrathymic progenitors surviving conditioning explained high day-60 diversity. Reportedly, only several hundred clones from non-depleted graft cells drove alpha-beta T-cell counts at about two months.

Germline values: CDR1 LGHNA, CDR2 YNFKEQ. The V gene lost 3 bases and the J gene lost 8 bases, with 15 bases spanning the gap. The CDR3 loop spans 14 amino acids. This clonotype was seen only a few times. Its antigen is still unknown. Researchers prepared the TCRbeta library using unique molecular identifiers, the study reports. One entry per CDR3 protein results from TCRdb running MiXCR on the PCR reads. The table shows 200,000 to 250,000 distinct CDR3 sequences, with roughly 26% occurring only once. The chain links TRBV4-2 to TRBJ2-3; D possibly corresponds to TRBD2 (6 bases). This specimen consisted of PBMCs, obtained before TCRalphabeta/CD19-depleted stem cell transplant. The TCR was taken from a girl aged 2-10 years with Fanconi anemia, due to receive a stem cell transplant. The CDR3 sequence: CASSHLLATATQYF. CDR3 DNA sequence: TGTGCCAGCAGCCACCTACTAGCAACTGCTACGCAGTATTTT.